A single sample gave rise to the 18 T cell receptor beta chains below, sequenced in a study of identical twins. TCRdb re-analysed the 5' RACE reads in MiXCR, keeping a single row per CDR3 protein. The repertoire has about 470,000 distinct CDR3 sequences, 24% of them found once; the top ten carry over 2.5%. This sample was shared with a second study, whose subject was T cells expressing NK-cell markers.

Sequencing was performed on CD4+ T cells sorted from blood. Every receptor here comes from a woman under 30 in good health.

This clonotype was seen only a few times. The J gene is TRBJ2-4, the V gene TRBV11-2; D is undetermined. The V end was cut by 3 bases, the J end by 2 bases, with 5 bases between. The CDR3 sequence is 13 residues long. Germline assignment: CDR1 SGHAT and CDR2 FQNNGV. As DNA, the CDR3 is TGTGCCAGCAGCTTCGGGCCCAAAAACATTCAGTACTTC. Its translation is CASSFGPKNIQYF.

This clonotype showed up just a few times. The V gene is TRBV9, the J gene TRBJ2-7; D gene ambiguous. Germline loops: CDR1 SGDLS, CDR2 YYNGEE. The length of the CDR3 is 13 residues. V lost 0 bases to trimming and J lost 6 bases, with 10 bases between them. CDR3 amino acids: CASSVAQHGEQYF. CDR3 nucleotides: TGTGCCAGCAGCGTAGCCCAACATGGCGAGCAGTACTTC.

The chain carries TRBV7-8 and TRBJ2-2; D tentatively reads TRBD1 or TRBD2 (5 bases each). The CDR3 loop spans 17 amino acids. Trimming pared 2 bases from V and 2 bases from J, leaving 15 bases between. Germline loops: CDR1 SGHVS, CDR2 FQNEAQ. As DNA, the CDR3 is TGTGCCAGCAGCTTAAGACCCGGGACGGTCAACACCGGGGAGCTGTTTTTT. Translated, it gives CASSLRPGTVNTGELFF.

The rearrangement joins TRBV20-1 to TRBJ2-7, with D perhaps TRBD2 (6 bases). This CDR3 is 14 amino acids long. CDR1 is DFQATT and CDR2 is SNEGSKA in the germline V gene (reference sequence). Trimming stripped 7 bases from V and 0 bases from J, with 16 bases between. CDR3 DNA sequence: TGCAGTGTCCGTGGGGCCGGGGGCTCCTACGAGCAGTACTTC. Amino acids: CSVRGAGGSYEQYF.

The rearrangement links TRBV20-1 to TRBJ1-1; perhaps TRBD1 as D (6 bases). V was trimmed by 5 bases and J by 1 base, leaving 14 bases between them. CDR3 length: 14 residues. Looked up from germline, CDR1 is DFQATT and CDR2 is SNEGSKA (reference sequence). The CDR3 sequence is CSAFQTGSNTEAFF. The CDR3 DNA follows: TGCAGTGCTTTCCAGACAGGATCGAACACTGAAGCTTTCTTT.

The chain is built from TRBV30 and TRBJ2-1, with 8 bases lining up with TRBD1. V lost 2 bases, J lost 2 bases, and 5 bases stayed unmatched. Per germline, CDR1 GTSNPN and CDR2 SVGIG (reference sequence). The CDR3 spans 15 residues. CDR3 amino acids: CAWSPGQGAYNEQFF. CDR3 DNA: TGTGCCTGGAGTCCTGGACAGGGTGCCTACAATGAGCAGTTCTTC.

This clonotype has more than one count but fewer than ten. The CDR3 DNA reads as TGTGCCAGCAGGCTCTCATATAGGAACACTGAAGCTTTCTTT. The encoded protein is CASRLSYRNTEAFF. This chain uses TRBV2 with TRBJ1-1; D uncertain. Germline CDR1 SNHLY, CDR2 FYNNEI. The V and J ends lost 6 bases and 1 base respectively, with 12 bases between them. The CDR3 has 14 residues.

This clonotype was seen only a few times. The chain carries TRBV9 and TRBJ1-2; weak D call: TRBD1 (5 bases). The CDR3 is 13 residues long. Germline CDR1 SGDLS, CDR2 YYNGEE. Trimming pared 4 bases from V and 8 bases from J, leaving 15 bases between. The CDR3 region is CASSISGSGGYTF. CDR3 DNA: TGTGCCAGCAGCATCTCAGGGTCGGGCGGCTACACCTTC. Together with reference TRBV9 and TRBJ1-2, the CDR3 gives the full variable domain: DSGVTQTPKHLITATGQRVTLRCSPRSGDLSVYWYQQSLDQGLQFLIQYYNGEERAKGNILERFSAQQFPDLHSELNLSSLELGDSALYFCASSISGSGGYTFGSGTRLTVV.

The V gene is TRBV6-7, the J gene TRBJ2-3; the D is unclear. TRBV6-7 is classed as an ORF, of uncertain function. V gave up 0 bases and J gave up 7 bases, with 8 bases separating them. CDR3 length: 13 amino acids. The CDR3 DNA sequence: TGTGCCAGCAGTTACTCGACTCAGCATACGCAGTATTTT. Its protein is CASSYSTQHTQYF.

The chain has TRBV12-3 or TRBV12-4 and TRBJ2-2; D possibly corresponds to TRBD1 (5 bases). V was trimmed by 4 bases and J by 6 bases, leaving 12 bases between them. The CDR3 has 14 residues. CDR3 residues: CASSSDRVAGELFF. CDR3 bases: TGTGCCAGCAGTTCTGACAGAGTAGCCGGGGAGCTGTTTTTT.

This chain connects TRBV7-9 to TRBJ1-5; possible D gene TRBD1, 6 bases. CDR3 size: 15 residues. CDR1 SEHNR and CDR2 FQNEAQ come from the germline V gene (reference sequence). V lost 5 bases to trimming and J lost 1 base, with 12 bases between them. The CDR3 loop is CASSPGTSSNQPQHF. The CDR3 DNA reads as TGTGCCAGCAGCCCAGGGACATCAAGCAATCAGCCCCAGCATTTT. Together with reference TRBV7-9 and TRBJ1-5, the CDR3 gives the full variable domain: DTGVSQNPRHKITKRGQNVTFRCDPISEHNRLYWYRQTLGQGPEFLTYFQNEAQLEKSRLLSDRFSAERPKGSFSTLEIQRTEQGDSAMYLCASSPGTSSNQPQHFGDGTRLSIL.

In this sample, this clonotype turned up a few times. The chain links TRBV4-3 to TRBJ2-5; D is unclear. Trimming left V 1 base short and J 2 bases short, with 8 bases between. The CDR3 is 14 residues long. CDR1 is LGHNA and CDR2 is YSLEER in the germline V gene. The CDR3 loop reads CASSQGHGQETQYF. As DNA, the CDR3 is TGCGCCAGCAGCCAAGGGCACGGTCAAGAGACCCAGTACTTC.

The CDR3, as DNA: TGCGCCAGCGCTGAGGGCACAGCGGGGGACAATGAGCAGTTCTTC. Translation: CASAEGTAGDNEQFF. The rearrangement uses TRBV5-1 and TRBJ2-1; 8 nucleotides line up with TRBD2. CDR1 and CDR2 (germline): SGHRS, YFSETQ. The CDR3 has 15 amino acids. The trim removed 7 bases at V and 5 bases at J, leaving 11 bases unmatched.

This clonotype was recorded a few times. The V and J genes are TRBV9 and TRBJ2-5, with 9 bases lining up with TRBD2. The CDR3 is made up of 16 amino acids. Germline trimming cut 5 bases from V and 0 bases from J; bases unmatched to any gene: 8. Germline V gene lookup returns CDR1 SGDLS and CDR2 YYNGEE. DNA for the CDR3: TGTGCCAGCAGTCCTGGCGGGGGGGCGTACCAAGAGACCCAGTACTTC. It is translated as CASSPGGGAYQETQYF.

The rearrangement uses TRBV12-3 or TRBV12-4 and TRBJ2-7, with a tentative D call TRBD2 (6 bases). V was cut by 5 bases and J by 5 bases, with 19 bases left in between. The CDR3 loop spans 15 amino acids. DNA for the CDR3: TGTGCCAGCAGTCCGCAAGGAGGGGCTAGGGACGAGCAGTACTTC. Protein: CASSPQGGARDEQYF.

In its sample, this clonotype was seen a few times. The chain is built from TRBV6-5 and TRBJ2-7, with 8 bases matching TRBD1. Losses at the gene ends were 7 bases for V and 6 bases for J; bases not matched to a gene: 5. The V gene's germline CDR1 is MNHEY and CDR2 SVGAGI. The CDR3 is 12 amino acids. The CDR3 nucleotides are TGTGCCAGCAAGGACAGGGTGTCCGAGCAGTACTTC. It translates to CASKDRVSEQYF.

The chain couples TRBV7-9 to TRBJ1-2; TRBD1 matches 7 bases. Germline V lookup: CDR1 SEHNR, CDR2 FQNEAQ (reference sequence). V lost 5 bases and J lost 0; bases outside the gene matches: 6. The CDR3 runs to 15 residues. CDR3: CASSPYTGANYGYTF. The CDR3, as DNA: TGTGCCAGCAGCCCCTATACAGGGGCTAACTATGGCTACACCTTC.

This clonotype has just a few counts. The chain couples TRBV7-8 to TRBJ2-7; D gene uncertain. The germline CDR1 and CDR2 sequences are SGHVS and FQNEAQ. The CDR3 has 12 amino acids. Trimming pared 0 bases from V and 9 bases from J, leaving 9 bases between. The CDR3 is CASSLASVGQYF. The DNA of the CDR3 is TGTGCCAGCAGCTTAGCGAGCGTGGGGCAGTACTTC.